The clone carrying this T cell receptor beta chain showed up just a few times. Its antigen is not identified. This sample was included in a study of identical twins. General study findings and limits: Invariant MAIT and iNKT cells are populations that could partly confound zero-insertion analyses. Cord blood beta clonotypes that were abundant carried fewer insertions, and memory repertoires showed no such trend.

V gave up 4 bases and J gave up 6 bases; unmatched junction bases: 11. Germline CDR1 is KGHSH and CDR2 is LQKENI. This CDR3 comprises 16 residues. TCRdb called the 5' RACE reads again in MiXCR, with one record for every CDR3 protein. The data show about 500,000 distinct CDR3 sequences, 14% seen once. These data were also filed under a second study, of yellow fever vaccine responses in identical twins. This second study notes: Twins' T cell vaccine responses reportedly looked partly convergent, partly personalized.

This receptor was identified in a woman in her late teens or twenties in good health. This chain uses TRBV18 with TRBJ2-3, with TRBD2 matching 9 bases. Sequencing input: CD4+ T cells sorted from blood. CDR3 sequence reads: CASSLYLAGKTDTQYF. The CDR3 bases are TGTGCCAGCTCACTATACCTAGCGGGGAAAACGGATACGCAGTATTTT.